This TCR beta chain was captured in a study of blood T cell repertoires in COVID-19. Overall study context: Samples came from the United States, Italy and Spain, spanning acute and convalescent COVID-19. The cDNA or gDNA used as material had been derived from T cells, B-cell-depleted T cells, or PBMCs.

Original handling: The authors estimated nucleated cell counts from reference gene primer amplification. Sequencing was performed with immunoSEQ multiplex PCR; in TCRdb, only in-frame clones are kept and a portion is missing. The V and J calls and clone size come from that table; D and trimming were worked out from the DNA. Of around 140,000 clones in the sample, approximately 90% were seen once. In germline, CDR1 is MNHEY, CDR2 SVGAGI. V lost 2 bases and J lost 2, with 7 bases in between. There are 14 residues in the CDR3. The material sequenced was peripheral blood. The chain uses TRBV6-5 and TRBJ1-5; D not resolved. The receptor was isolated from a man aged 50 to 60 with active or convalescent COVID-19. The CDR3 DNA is TGTGCCAGCAGTTACCAACTTGGCAATCAGCCCCAGCATTTT. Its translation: CASSYQLGNQPQHF.